This is a list of T cell receptor beta chains from one sample in a study of T cells in Graves' hyperthyroidism and ophthalmopathy. TCRdb re-analysed the multiplex PCR reads in MiXCR, keeping a single row per CDR3 protein. The table shows around 180,000 distinct CDR3 sequences, with over 15% occurring only once. Sequences were obtained from blood. The source of these receptors is a woman between 50 and 59 years old with Graves' hyperthyroidism. Each CDR3 is given with its conserved first and last residue. The order of the fields is D gene, CDR3 length, J gene, clone size, V gene, CDR3 DNA, CDR3 protein. The D gene is left open where the match is weak. The size of a clone is reported for some rows only, either as once, few or many, or as a class for expanded clones.

d_call: TRBD1
cdr3_length: 17
j_call: TRBJ2-1
clone_size: many
v_call: TRBV20-1
cdr3_nt: TGCAGTGCTAGAGAGTCAGGGGGCTATCCCCCCTACAATGAGCAGTTCTTC
cdr3_aa: CSARESGGYPPYNEQFF

d_call: -
cdr3_length: 15
j_call: TRBJ2-1
clone_size: many
v_call: TRBV5-1
cdr3_nt: TGCGCCAGCAGCTTGACTCTCCTAGTCTCCAATGAGCAGTTCTTC
cdr3_aa: CASSLTLLVSNEQFF

d_call: TRBD1
cdr3_length: 16
j_call: TRBJ2-1
clone_size: many
v_call: TRBV6-5
cdr3_nt: TGTGCCAGCAGTTACTCAGGACAGGGGGCCTACAATGAGCAGTTCTTC
cdr3_aa: CASSYSGQGAYNEQFF

d_call: -
cdr3_length: 15
j_call: TRBJ2-2
clone_size: -
v_call: TRBV6-1
cdr3_nt: TGTGCCAGCAGTCTGCAGGGGGGATATACCGGGGAGCTGTTTTTT
cdr3_aa: CASSLQGGYTGELFF

d_call: TRBD1
cdr3_length: 13
j_call: TRBJ1-2
clone_size: many
v_call: TRBV25-1
cdr3_nt: TGTGCCACCAACGGACAGGGAAACTATGGCTACACCTTC
cdr3_aa: CATNGQGNYGYTF

d_call: -
cdr3_length: 12
j_call: TRBJ2-7
clone_size: -
v_call: TRBV14
cdr3_nt: TGTGCCAGCAGCCGAGGGGTCCACGAGCAGTACTTC
cdr3_aa: CASSRGVHEQYF

d_call: -
cdr3_length: 14
j_call: TRBJ2-3
clone_size: many
v_call: TRBV3-1
cdr3_nt: TGTGCCAGCAATAAAGGGTTCAACACAGATACGCAGTATTTT
cdr3_aa: CASNKGFNTDTQYF

d_call: -
cdr3_length: 17
j_call: TRBJ1-2
clone_size: many
v_call: TRBV11-2
cdr3_nt: TGTGCCAGCAGCCGGAACGGGGGCCGCCTTACCAACTATGGCTACACCTTC
cdr3_aa: CASSRNGGRLTNYGYTF

d_call: -
cdr3_length: 14
j_call: TRBJ2-3
clone_size: many
v_call: TRBV3-1
cdr3_nt: TGTGCCAGCACCGTCGGGGGGCCGGCAGATACGCAGTATTTT
cdr3_aa: CASTVGGPADTQYF

d_call: -
cdr3_length: 14
j_call: TRBJ1-6
clone_size: many
v_call: TRBV2
cdr3_nt: TGTGCCAGCACCCCGGACAGAAGAAATTCACCCCTCCACTTT
cdr3_aa: CASTPDRRNSPLHF

d_call: -
cdr3_length: 19
j_call: TRBJ1-1
clone_size: -
v_call: TRBV11-2
cdr3_nt: TGTGCCAGCAGCTTAGATCTTGCGTTTTCAAGGGTACTGGCGGTTGAAGCTTTCTTT
cdr3_aa: CASSLDLAFSRVLAVEAFF

d_call: TRBD1
cdr3_length: 13
j_call: TRBJ1-2
clone_size: many
v_call: TRBV20-1
cdr3_nt: TGCAGTGCTAGGGACAGGGGGCAAGATGGCTACACCTTC
cdr3_aa: CSARDRGQDGYTF

d_call: -
cdr3_length: 15
j_call: TRBJ1-5
clone_size: -
v_call: TRBV2
cdr3_nt: TGTGCCAGCAGTGAATCAGGGATTCGAAATCAGCCCCAGCATTTT
cdr3_aa: CASSESGIRNQPQHF

d_call: -
cdr3_length: 14
j_call: TRBJ1-3
clone_size: many
v_call: TRBV7-8
cdr3_nt: TGTGCCAGCAGCTTAGGACGCCCATGGGACACCATATATTTT
cdr3_aa: CASSLGRPWDTIYF

d_call: -
cdr3_length: 13
j_call: TRBJ2-1
clone_size: many
v_call: TRBV2
cdr3_nt: TGTGCCAGCAGTGTTACTAAGTTAAATGAGCAGTTCTTC
cdr3_aa: CASSVTKLNEQFF

d_call: -
cdr3_length: 15
j_call: TRBJ1-5
clone_size: many
v_call: TRBV15
cdr3_nt: TGTGCCACCAGCAGAGATGTGGGGGGTAATCAGCCCCAGCATTTT
cdr3_aa: CATSRDVGGNQPQHF

d_call: TRBD1
cdr3_length: 15
j_call: TRBJ2-2
clone_size: many
v_call: TRBV19
cdr3_nt: TGTGCCAGTACCGACGACAGGGAATCTCCCGGGGAGCTGTTTTTT
cdr3_aa: CASTDDRESPGELFF

d_call: -
cdr3_length: 14
j_call: TRBJ2-1
clone_size: many
v_call: TRBV9
cdr3_nt: TGTGCCAGCAGCGAGGGGGGGTCCTACAATGAGCAGTTCTTC
cdr3_aa: CASSEGGSYNEQFF